The 20 T cell receptor beta chains below come from one sample, sequenced in a study of regulatory T cells in long-lasting Graves disease. The time point is: persistent/refractory GD, antithyroid drugs over 5 years with positive TRAb. PBMC-derived RNA was used for the TCR library. TCR beta libraries were built with iRepertoire HTBI primers and Arm-PCR of CDR3 regions. MiXCR was run by TCRdb on the multiplex PCR reads, yielding one entry per CDR3 protein. The profile covers 300,000 to 500,000 distinct CDR3 sequences, with roughly 20% appearing a single time and roughly 20% taken by the ten largest. The sample in question was peripheral blood mononuclear cells (PBMCs), obtained when the disease was refractory, from a patient treated with antithyroid drugs. The receptors come from a female donor with Graves disease.

In this sample, this clonotype turned up many times. The chain has TRBV12-3 or TRBV12-4 and TRBJ1-2, with D unclear. The CDR3 spans 15 residues. V was shortened by 3 bases and J by 6 bases, with 17 bases between the two germline ends. The CDR3 nucleotides are TGTGCCAGCAGTTTGGGTATAACCCACGGGGATGGCTACACCTTC. It specifies CASSLGITHGDGYTF.

The table lists this clonotype with a few counts. The chain links TRBV5-5 to TRBJ1-1; no firm D call. Germline assignment: CDR1 SGHKS and CDR2 YYEKEE (reference sequence). The CDR3 is 14 residues long. V was trimmed by 0 bases and J by 5 bases, leaving 11 bases between them. CDR3 nucleotide sequence: TGTGCCAGCAGCTTGGCGGGCGCATGGACTGAAGCTTTCTTT. As protein: CASSLAGAWTEAFF. The variable domain in full, completed from reference TRBV5-5 and TRBJ1-1, reads DAGVTQSPTHLIKTRGQQVTLRCSPISGHKSVSWYQQVLGQGPQFIFQYYEKEERGRGNFPDRFSARQFPNYSSELNVNALLLGDSALYLCASSLAGAWTEAFFGQGTRLTVV.

V is TRBV7-9 and J is TRBJ2-7, with a tentative D call TRBD1 (6 bases). The CDR3 covers 14 residues. Germline V gene sequence: CDR1 SEHNR, CDR2 FQNEAQ (reference sequence). Trimming cost V 1 base and J 3 bases, with 10 bases left between them. The CDR3 coding sequence is TGTGCCAGCAGCTTAGTAGAACAGGGCTACGAGCAGTACTTC. Protein product: CASSLVEQGYEQYF.

The chain is built from TRBV15 and TRBJ2-1, with D possibly TRBD2 on 5 matching bases. The CDR3 sequence is 15 residues long. Trimming shortened V by 1 base and J by 3 bases, and 10 bases separated the two germline ends. Germline V gene data show CDR1 as LNHNV and CDR2 as YYDKDF (reference sequence). The CDR3 DNA follows: TGTGCCACCAGCAGAGTTCTAGCTGGCTACAATGAGCAGTTCTTC. Encoded protein: CATSRVLAGYNEQFF.

The sample holds many counts of this clonotype. The chain has TRBV7-2 and TRBJ2-5, with D maybe TRBD1 (6 bases). The V gene lost 0 bases and the J gene lost 0 bases, with 14 bases spanning the gap. The CDR3 sequence is 17 residues long. CDR1 is SGHTA and CDR2 is FQGNSA in the germline V gene. The CDR3 region is CASSLAASRGYQETQYF. The CDR3 bases are TGTGCCAGCAGCTTAGCCGCATCCAGGGGATACCAAGAGACCCAGTACTTC.

This clonotype was observed many times. The chain employs TRBV27 and TRBJ1-1; 7 bases fit TRBD1. CDR1 and CDR2 from the germline V gene are MNHEY and SMNVEV (reference sequence). The CDR3 totals 16 residues. J was trimmed by 4 bases and V by 3 bases; bases with no gene match: 11. The CDR3 region has the DNA TGTGCCAGCAGTTTTCGGATAGGTACAGGGGCCACTGAAGCTTTCTTT. It is translated as CASSFRIGTGATEAFF.

The chain is built from TRBV6-1 and TRBJ2-2, with 7 bases identical to TRBD1. The ends lost 6 bases at V and 3 bases at J; junction bases unmatched: 7. Looked up from germline, CDR1 is MNHNS and CDR2 is SASEGT. CDR3 size: 15 residues. CDR3 sequence (DNA): TGTGCCAGCAGGCGAACAGGGGCGTACACCGGGGAGCTGTTTTTT. It encodes CASRRTGAYTGELFF.

This clonotype was seen many times. The chain combines TRBV28 with TRBJ2-5; D is possibly TRBD2 (6 bases). In germline, CDR1 is MDHEN, CDR2 SYDVKM. Trimming stripped 4 bases from V and 1 base from J, with 19 bases between. This CDR3 is 17 amino acids long. CDR3 bases: TGTGCCAGCAGTTCAACCAGGGCGGGAAGCTCCCAAGAGACCCAGTACTTC. Encoded protein: CASSSTRAGSSQETQYF.

This clonotype was observed many times. This sequence joins TRBV11-2 and TRBJ2-7; D gene ambiguous. This CDR3 has 16 residues. Germline V lookup: CDR1 SGHAT, CDR2 FQNNGV. Deletions cut 5 bases from V and 1 base from J, with 18 bases between. The chain's CDR3 is CASSLPSRHISYEQYF. The CDR3 DNA follows: TGTGCCAGCAGCCTACCCAGCAGGCATATATCCTACGAGCAGTACTTC. The entire variable domain, with the rest obtained from reference TRBV11-2 and TRBJ2-7, is as follows: EAGVAQSPRYKIIEKRQSVAFWCNPISGHATLYWYQQILGQGPKLLIQFQNNGVVDDSQLPKDRFSAERLKGVDSTLKIQPAKLEDSAVYLCASSLPSRHISYEQYFGPGTRLTVT.

The V and J genes are TRBV5-1 and TRBJ2-1; D is perhaps TRBD1 or TRBD2 (5 bases each). Germline loops: CDR1 SGHRS, CDR2 YFSETQ. The V and J ends lost 4 bases and 6 bases respectively, with 11 bases between them. The CDR3 has 13 amino acids. The CDR3 reads CASSVGPFNEQFF. DNA for the CDR3: TGCGCCAGCAGCGTGGGACCATTCAATGAGCAGTTCTTC. The variable domain in full, with the rest retrieved from reference TRBV5-1 and TRBJ2-1, is KAGVTQTPRYLIKTRGQQVTLSCSPISGHRSVSWYQQTPGQGLQFLFEYFSETQRNKGNFPGRFSGRQFSNSRSEMNVSTLELGDSALYLCASSVGPFNEQFFGPGTRLTVL.

This clonotype was observed a few times. The rearrangement uses TRBV20-1 and TRBJ2-7, with a tentative D call TRBD2 (6 bases). The germline V gene encodes CDR1 DFQATT and CDR2 SNEGSKA (reference sequence). This CDR3 comprises 15 residues. V gave up 1 base and J gave up 2 bases, with 15 bases separating them. This chain's CDR3 is CSARGGDSLTYEQYF. CDR3 nucleotides: TGCAGTGCTAGAGGGGGGGACTCTCTGACCTACGAGCAGTACTTC.

The CDR3 DNA reads as TGTGCCAGCAGTTACAGGACAGGGTTCTACACTGAAGCTTTCTTT. Translating gives CASSYRTGFYTEAFF. The V gene is TRBV6-5, the J gene TRBJ1-1; 8 nucleotides line up with TRBD1. This CDR3 spans 15 amino acids. Looked up from germline, CDR1 is MNHEY and CDR2 is SVGAGI. Unmatched junction bases numbered 5, after V lost 2 bases and J lost 3 bases.

This clonotype was picked up many times. The J gene is TRBJ1-2, the V gene TRBV10-3; 8 bases map to TRBD1. The germline CDR1 and CDR2 sequences are ENHRY and SYGVKD. The CDR3 is 14 amino acids. J lost 8 bases, V lost 4 bases, and 9 bases had no gene match. CDR3 protein: CAISAIQGAGGYTF. The CDR3 nucleotides are TGTGCCATCAGTGCTATTCAGGGGGCGGGAGGCTACACCTTC.

This clonotype was seen many times. This sequence joins TRBV5-5 and TRBJ1-5, with D maybe TRBD1 (6 bases). Germline CDR1 is SGHKS and CDR2 is YYEKEE (reference sequence). With 0 bases removed from V and 3 bases from J, the gap between germline ends came to 13 bases. CDR3 size: 16 residues. Written as DNA, the CDR3 is TGTGCCAGCAGCTTGGTCCCAGGGGCAAACAATCAGCCCCAGCATTTT. This translates into CASSLVPGANNQPQHF.

This clonotype has ten or more counts. For the CDR3, the DNA is TGTGCCAGCAGACCCACTAGCGGCTCCTACGAGCAGTACTTC. Protein: CASRPTSGSYEQYF. The chain uses TRBV7-2 and TRBJ2-7; 8 bases map to TRBD2. CDR1 and CDR2 from the germline V gene are SGHTA and FQGNSA. CDR3 length equals 14 residues. J gave up 0 bases and V 6 bases, and 4 bases lay outside the gene matches.

This clonotype was counted at least ten times. The chain has TRBV27 and TRBJ1-2, with 9 positions matching TRBD1. The germline CDR1 and CDR2 sequences are MNHEY and SMNVEV (reference sequence). J gave up 3 bases and V 3 bases, and 5 bases lay outside the gene matches. CDR3 size: 15 residues. This chain's CDR3 is CASSFHRDRDYGYTF. Here the CDR3 DNA reads TGTGCCAGCAGTTTCCACCGGGACAGGGACTATGGCTACACCTTC.

The sample holds many counts of this clonotype. This rearrangement joins TRBV29-1 to TRBJ2-7; 8 bases agree with TRBD2. Germline trimming cut 6 bases from V and 2 bases from J; bases unmatched to any gene: 6. Looked up from germline, CDR1 is SQVTM and CDR2 is ANQGSEA. The CDR3 runs to 13 residues. In DNA, the CDR3 is TGCAGCGTCCAACTAGCGGCCACCTACGAGCAGTACTTC. Its protein is CSVQLAATYEQYF.

The chain joins TRBV2 to TRBJ2-2, with TRBD2 matching over 10 bases. Trimming took 7 bases from V and 0 from J; bases not matched to a gene: 2. The CDR3 is 15 amino acids. Germline-derived CDR1 and CDR2 are SNHLY and FYNNEI. For the CDR3, the DNA is TGTGCCAGCAATCTAGCGGGAGCGAACACCGGGGAGCTGTTTTTT. It specifies CASNLAGANTGELFF.

The DNA for the CDR3 is TGTGCCAGCAGTAGGAGCACCATCAACACCGGGGAGCTGTTTTTT. It yields the protein CASSRSTINTGELFF. The rearrangement links TRBV27 to TRBJ2-2; D is ambiguous. Germline CDR1 is MNHEY and CDR2 is SMNVEV (reference sequence). This CDR3 has 15 amino acids. V was clipped by 5 bases and J by 2 bases, with 12 bases between them.

The sample holds a few counts of this clonotype. This chain connects TRBV6-2 or TRBV6-3 to TRBJ1-2; D uncertain. Germline V gives CDR1 MNHEY, CDR2 SVGEGT. CDR3 length: 14 amino acids. V was clipped by 2 bases and J by 5 bases, with 12 bases between them. CDR3 region: CASSYGIPLYGYTF. CDR3 nucleotide sequence: TGTGCCAGCAGTTACGGGATTCCACTTTATGGCTACACCTTC.